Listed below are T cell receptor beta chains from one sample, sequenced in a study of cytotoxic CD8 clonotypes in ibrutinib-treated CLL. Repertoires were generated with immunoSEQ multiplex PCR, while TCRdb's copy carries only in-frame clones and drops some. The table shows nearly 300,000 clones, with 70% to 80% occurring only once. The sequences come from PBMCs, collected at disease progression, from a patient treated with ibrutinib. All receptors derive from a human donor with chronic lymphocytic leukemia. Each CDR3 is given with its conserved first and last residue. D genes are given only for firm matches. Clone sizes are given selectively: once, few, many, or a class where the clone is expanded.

CASSYSFEDTQYF,TGTGCCAGCAGTTACTCTTTTGAGGATACGCAGTATTTT,TRBV6-5,NA,NA,TRBJ2-3
CASSLTTGYDTQYF,TGTGCCAGCAGTTTAACCACAGGGTACGATACGCAGTATTTT,TRBV6-6,NA,NA,TRBJ2-3
CARLTGDRGRRTDTQYF,TGCGCCAGACTAACCGGTGACAGGGGGCGCCGTACAGATACGCAGTATTTT,TRBV23-1,TRBD1,NA,TRBJ2-3
CASSRTNYGYTF,TGTGCCAGCAGCAGGACAAACTATGGCTACACCTTC,TRBV5-6,NA,NA,TRBJ1-2
CATSRVEDSYNEQFF,TGTGCCACCAGCAGGGTGGAGGATTCCTACAATGAGCAGTTCTTC,TRBV15,NA,few,TRBJ2-1
CASSYSSGVTEAFF,TGTGCCAGCAGTTACTCTTCGGGGGTGACTGAAGCTTTCTTT,TRBV6-5,NA,few,TRBJ1-1
CASSRAGPNYGYTF,TGTGCCAGCAGCCGAGCGGGGCCTAACTATGGCTACACCTTC,TRBV11-2,NA,NA,TRBJ1-2
CASSSCQTGQGCQPQHF,TGTGCCAGCAGTTCATGTCAAACGGGACAGGGGTGTCAGCCCCAGCATTTT,TRBV27,TRBD1,NA,TRBJ1-5
CASSLKHKYQETQYF,TGTGCCAGCAGCTTGAAACACAAGTACCAAGAGACCCAGTACTTC,TRBV5-4,NA,NA,TRBJ2-5
CASRGTGPYGYTF,TGTGCCAGCAGAGGGACAGGGCCCTATGGCTACACCTTC,TRBV7-9,TRBD1,few,TRBJ1-2
CASSSGGGLSSYEQYF,TGTGCCAGCAGCTCCGGCGGGGGTTTAAGCTCCTACGAGCAGTACTTC,TRBV11-2,TRBD2,once,TRBJ2-7